The present T cell receptor beta chain was sequenced within a study of identical twins (TCRdb year 2016). For the wider study: The study deep-sequenced TCR alpha and beta repertoires from monozygotic twins, unrelated adults of various ages and cord blood to test whether fetal clonotypes persist. Replicate twin experiments were performed at different times using different library preparation protocols to rule out contamination. Paper-wide results and their limitations: Out-of-frame TCR alpha sharing in monozygotic twins was systematically underestimated by recombination models, whereas sharing between unrelated individuals was in agreement with the recombination models. Conclusions relied on cross-sectional statistical analysis, since the same donors could not be followed over many years. Compared with coincidental sharing between unrelated individuals, out-of-frame TCR alpha sequences shared between twins showed an excess of sequences with low generation probability. Invariant T cells such as MAIT and iNKT could partly confound zero-insertion analyses, although diverse VJ usage argued against such confounding for most clonotypes. Fewer insertions were carried by abundant cord blood beta clonotypes; a weaker similar trend was observed in young adult naive repertoires, while no such trend was observed in memory repertoires. Excess twin sharing in beta out-of-frame sequences was weaker because fewer shared sequences lowered the signal-to-noise ratio.

Every donor was a healthy Caucasian. Three pairs of female monozygotic twins, all aged about 18 to 29 years, made up the twin cohort. Positive isolation kits from Invitrogen were used to isolate the CD4+ and CD8+ T cell populations. Notes on this clonotype: What this receptor recognizes is not known. Base qualities are not at hand, and no much larger clone is one base apart.

The library relied on 5' RACE. TCRdb lists the instrument as Illumina HiSeq 2000. A universal primer binding site was added through template switching, and the final cDNA carried a unique molecular identifier so that TCR cDNA molecules could be counted accurately. Specific primers in the conserved constant-segment region were used to synthesize first-strand cDNA for TCR alpha and beta chains. Each cDNA library was double barcoded, with a SMART-Mk sample barcode plus Illumina barcodes, to control for contamination. TruSeq adapter sequences and Illumina sample barcodes were added in two successive PCR steps. Sequencing of the TCR alpha and beta cDNA libraries was done on the Illumina HiSeq platform using custom primers. In the paper's pipeline: MiGEC was used to process raw reads and extract unique molecular identifiers, and MiXCR was used to find CDR3 positions. For each individual, recombination models were inferred using an EM algorithm with the repgenHMM and IGoR tools. Shared clonotype analysis was performed with the tcR package in R, normalizing sharing by the product of cloneset sizes. To study raw recombination free of thymic and clonal selection effects, out-of-frame nonproductive sequences were analyzed. TCRdb trimmed the raw reads at Q25, called clones with MiXCR and kept productive beta chains. Each record represents a unique CDR3 protein, reported with the most common genes and DNA among its rows. These V and J calls derive from TCRdb rather than the authors' analysis. The sample table contains about 470,000 distinct CDR3 sequences; only one count was recorded for roughly 26% of them. The top ten clones comprise about 2.9% of the sample.

These same data were also listed under a study on T cells expressing NK-cell markers. Per the second study: About eight donors provided sorted CD3+CD56+NKG2C+, CD3+CD56+NKG2C- and CD3+CD56-NKG2C+ T-cell subsets, whose TCR beta-chain repertoires were profiled. Among the eight sequenced donors, only one was HCMV-seronegative, while the other seven were HCMV-seropositive. To restrict sorting to alphabetaTCR-expressing T cells, an anti-gammadeltaTCR antibody was added in several experiments. In roughly 6 donors, the dominant CD3+CD56+NKG2C+ clonotypes were found to rank among the top 10 CD8+ clonotypes and to make up about 1.0-8% of CD8+ T cells. Those dominant clonotypes were again the most abundant among CD3+CD56-NKG2C+ cells in four donors, at roughly 25-65%. Whether the expanded NKG2C-expressing T cell clones were specific for HCMV antigens was left unclear. The eight sequenced donors were randomly selected healthy volunteers, three men and five women. HCMV-specific IgG was detected in serum with a commercial ELISA kit to determine HCMV serostatus. Reads were demultiplexed and grouped by UMI with MIGEC, and clonotypes were assembled and quantified with MiTCR. To exclude erroneous sequences, only TCR cDNA sequences supported by at least two reads were retained. Downstream repertoire analysis used the tcR package, and clonotypes were matched across fractions by CDR3 nucleotide sequence plus V segment. VDJmatch was used to annotate antigen specificity against VDJdb, with one amino acid substitution in CDR3 permitted.

The sequenced sample was CD4+ T cells sorted from blood. This TCR derives from a woman under 30 in good health.

At the DNA level, the sequence is TGTGCCAGCAGCTGGGGACTGTCGGGGAGCACAGATACGCAGTATTTT. This translates into CASSWGLSGSTDTQYF. The chain couples TRBV7-9 to TRBJ2-3; perhaps TRBD2 is the D gene, with 6 bases matching. Reading the germline V gene (reference sequence) gives CDR1 SEHNR and CDR2 FQNEAQ. V sheds 4 bases and J sheds 0 bases, leaving 14 bases between their ends. The CDR3, cysteine through phenylalanine, is 16 amino acids long. The read is trimmed to its CDR3 DNA, 48 bases read in frame from base 1. When the CDR3 is completed using the reference TRBV7-9 and TRBJ2-3 genes on either side, the full variable domain is DTGVSQNPRHKITKRGQNVTFRCDPISEHNRLYWYRQTLGQGPEFLTYFQNEAQLEKSRLLSDRFSAERPKGSFSTLEIQRTEQGDSAMYLCASSWGLSGSTDTQYFGPGTRLTVL.